This T cell receptor (beta chain) was captured by sequencing in a study of T-cell reconstitution after alpha-beta-depleted transplantation in children. The study's findings and limits: Reportedly, alpha-beta T cells present about two months post-transplant originated from several hundred expanded clones of graft origin.

TCRbeta library construction was performed incorporating unique molecular identifiers. TCRdb reprocessed the PCR reads with MiXCR, giving one entry per CDR3 protein. The data show about 48,000 distinct CDR3 sequences, 5.8% seen once. This clonotype was seen ten or more times. Its antigen is undetermined. This TCR was sampled from a female patient younger than 10 who had a stem cell transplant for aplastic anemia, so the T cells may come from the graft donor. The sample consisted of PBMCs, mostly from graft donor cells, taken 60 days after TCRalphabeta/CD19-depleted stem cell transplant.

The CDR3 reads CAWPVGDTQYF. DNA for the CDR3: TGTGCCTGGCCAGTAGGAGATACGCAGTATTTT. This chain connects TRBV30 to TRBJ2-3; D is unclear. In germline, CDR1 is GTSNPN, CDR2 SVGIG (reference sequence). This CDR3 has 11 residues. The ends were cut back, 5 bases at V and 5 bases at J, with 8 bases in the middle.